In its sample, the clone carrying this T cell receptor (beta chain) was seen once. These data originate in a study of blood T cell repertoires in COVID-19. The wider study: Donors in the United States, Italy and Spain gave samples during acute or convalescent COVID-19.

In the original workflow: Amplifying reference gene primers gave estimates of nucleated cell counts. This table comes from immunoSEQ multiplex PCR, and its TCRdb copy is limited to in-frame clones, with some not included. Clone size and V and J calls were adopted from that table, with D and trimming inferred from the DNA. There are approximately 160,000 clones in the sample; around 83% occur only once, and around 13% lies in the top ten. The V gene's germline CDR1 is MDHEN and CDR2 SYDVKM. The CDR3 extends over 15 amino acids. The V segment lost 6 bases and the J segment 3 bases; nucleotides outside the gene matches: 5.

V is TRBV28 and J is TRBJ2-1, with 10 bases identical to TRBD1. Sequenced: peripheral blood. The clonotype comes from a man between 65 and 85 years old who had recovered from COVID-19. The CDR3 loop is CASREGQGYYNEQFF. CDR3 DNA: TGTGCCAGCAGAGAGGGACAGGGGTACTACAATGAGCAGTTCTTC. The complete variable domain, with remaining parts taken from reference TRBV28 and TRBJ2-1, reads DVKVTQSSRYLVKRTGEKVFLECVQDMDHENMFWYRQDPGLGLRLIYFSYDVKMKEKGDIPEGYSVSREKKERFSLILESASTNQTSMYLCASREGQGYYNEQFFGPGTRLTVL.